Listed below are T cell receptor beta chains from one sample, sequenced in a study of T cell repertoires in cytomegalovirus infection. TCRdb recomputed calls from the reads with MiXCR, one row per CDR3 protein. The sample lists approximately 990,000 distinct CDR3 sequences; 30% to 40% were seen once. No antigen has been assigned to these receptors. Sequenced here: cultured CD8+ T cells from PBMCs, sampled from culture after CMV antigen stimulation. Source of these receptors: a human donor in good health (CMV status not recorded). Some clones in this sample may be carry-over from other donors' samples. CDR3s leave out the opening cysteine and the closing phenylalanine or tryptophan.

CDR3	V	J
ASSFWGRRAGNTEAF	TRBV11-2	TRBJ1-1
ASSLVGREWGGSPLH	TRBV5-1	TRBJ1-6
SVEGLAGGTTYEQY	TRBV29-1	TRBJ2-7
ASSFRQGVNSPLH	TRBV5-4	TRBJ1-6
ASRPLQGAPNTEAF	TRBV28	TRBJ1-1
ASSLNRLARGETQY	TRBV7-2	TRBJ2-5
ASSGQGLYTEAF	TRBV12-3/TRBV12-4	TRBJ1-1
ASSYSRGGTTEAF	TRBV6-2/TRBV6-3	TRBJ1-1
ASSQGTGSPYEQY	TRBV27	TRBJ2-7
SVERDSPKGVYEQY	TRBV29-1	TRBJ2-7
ASSLYSAGTDTEAF	TRBV5-1	TRBJ1-1
ASSEGDRQGY	TRBV2	TRBJ2-7
ASETRAPNEKLF	TRBV6-6	TRBJ1-4
ASGLPDLVPGSEKLF	TRBV12-5	TRBJ1-4
SATHGQSQETQY	TRBV20-1	TRBJ2-5
ASSHLNTQGGEKLF	TRBV4-1	TRBJ1-4
ASSPLRGGTDTQY	TRBV12-3/TRBV12-4	TRBJ2-3
ASSNLY	TRBV7-9	TRBJ2-3
ASSQGRGYVDSPLH	TRBV4-3	TRBJ1-6
ASSPPDKYNEQF	TRBV18	TRBJ2-1
ASGSGGFNSPLH	TRBV5-6	TRBJ1-6
ASVEGNTEAF	TRBV7-9	TRBJ1-1
ASSYGQGEAF	TRBV6-6	TRBJ1-1
ASSLVSTSGEEETQY	TRBV7-2	TRBJ2-5
ASRGRTRETQY	TRBV7-9	TRBJ2-5
ASSPSGTGEYEQY	TRBV7-8	TRBJ2-7
ATSQLRGPSPLH	TRBV15	TRBJ1-6
ASSYEQGDTEAF	TRBV6-2/TRBV6-3	TRBJ1-1
ASSLSEDSYNSPLH	TRBV27	TRBJ1-6
ASSQPGPEQY	TRBV3-1	TRBJ2-7
ASSPSPSSSYNEQF	TRBV7-3	TRBJ2-1
ASSFPGDRDPLH	TRBV7-9	TRBJ1-6
ASSVEGTLGPNEQF	TRBV9	TRBJ2-1
ASSLVIWGDQSVTQH	TRBV7-6	TRBJ1-5
ASSFPTGAGEEKLF	TRBV28	TRBJ1-4
ASSAARTGNEQF	TRBV19	TRBJ2-1
ASSLVTGPETQY	TRBV5-5	TRBJ2-5
ASSQVFSGGAFNEQF	TRBV4-3	TRBJ2-1
ASSPTPTGRLSFFYSTDTQY	TRBV7-3	TRBJ2-3
ASSYVSVGTEAF	TRBV6-5	TRBJ1-1
ASITQEDEQF	TRBV27	TRBJ2-1
ASSLGLVGNTIY	TRBV13	TRBJ1-3
ASSWDLLATNEKLF	TRBV7-9	TRBJ1-4
ASSTAFSYEQY	TRBV19	TRBJ2-7
ASGFLIGTANMNTEAF	TRBV12-5	TRBJ1-1
ASSLEWATNEKLF	TRBV7-9	TRBJ1-4
ASSLRVIGNTIY	TRBV7-2	TRBJ1-3
ASSLLAVSAYVQY	TRBV27	TRBJ2-7
ASKEHHGGNWEQF	TRBV7-8	TRBJ2-1
ASSYGEREWDEQF	TRBV6-1	TRBJ2-1
ASSLIEVRPHENTEAF	TRBV7-6	TRBJ1-1
ASSHADRYQPQH	TRBV7-2	TRBJ1-5
ASGLVTMDYGYT	TRBV12-5	TRBJ1-2
SARERSQPLQGSYNSPLH	TRBV20-1	TRBJ1-6